This T cell receptor (beta chain) is drawn from a study of T cell repertoires in cytomegalovirus infection. Overall study: Shared public TCR beta signatures pointed to both CMV infection and a matching HLA type. Study results and caveats: What dominated the ex vivo response were HLA-C-restricted CMV-specific TCR beta clonotypes.

Many counts were recorded for this clonotype. What it binds is not known. MiXCR, applied by TCRdb to the reads, yields one record per CDR3 protein. The sample has 560,000 or so distinct CDR3 sequences, 16% seen once. Germline lookup yields CDR1 SEHNR and CDR2 FQNEAQ (reference sequence). Trimming left V 4 bases short and J 4 bases short, with 10 bases between. This CDR3 is 13 amino acids long. The sample was CD8+ T cells from PBMCs. This rearrangement joins TRBV7-9 to TRBJ1-1; no firm D call. The origin of this receptor is a human donor in good health (CMV status not recorded). Some clones in this sample may be carry-over from other donors' samples. CDR3 sequence: CASSSTLGTEAFF. CDR3 coding DNA: TGTGCCAGCAGCTCGACACTCGGCACTGAAGCTTTCTTT.